This T cell receptor (beta chain) was found in a study of T cells in Graves' hyperthyroidism and ophthalmopathy. Notes on the study in general: The blood repertoire included most of the expanded thyroid clonotypes above 0.001. Using 13 V-J features, a model discriminated ophthalmopathy from stable hyperthyroidism.

This CDR3 comprises 15 residues. Trimming stripped 6 bases from V and 2 bases from J, with 17 bases between. Looked up from germline, CDR1 is DFQATT and CDR2 is SNEGSKA (reference sequence). The sample holds many counts of this clonotype. Its antigen is not identified. Active moderate-to-severe ophthalmopathy, Clinical Activity Score at least 3, NOSPECS at least 4, under 3 months' duration. RNA transcripts provided the source from which TCR beta CDR3 regions were amplified. First-round RT-PCR targeting the TCR CDR3 was performed with the HTBI primer set. MiXCR, run by TCRdb on the multiplex PCR reads, gives a single entry per CDR3 protein. Of under 400,000 distinct CDR3 sequences listed, over 15% are singletons.

The receptor's source is a woman between 40 and 50 years old with Graves' ophthalmopathy. V is TRBV20-1 and J is TRBJ1-5; tentative D call: TRBD1 (6 bases). Sequenced input: blood. In DNA form, the CDR3 reads TGCAGTGCCCCGGTCGGGGGGCATGGCAATCAGCCCCAGCATTTT. Translation: CSAPVGGHGNQPQHF.